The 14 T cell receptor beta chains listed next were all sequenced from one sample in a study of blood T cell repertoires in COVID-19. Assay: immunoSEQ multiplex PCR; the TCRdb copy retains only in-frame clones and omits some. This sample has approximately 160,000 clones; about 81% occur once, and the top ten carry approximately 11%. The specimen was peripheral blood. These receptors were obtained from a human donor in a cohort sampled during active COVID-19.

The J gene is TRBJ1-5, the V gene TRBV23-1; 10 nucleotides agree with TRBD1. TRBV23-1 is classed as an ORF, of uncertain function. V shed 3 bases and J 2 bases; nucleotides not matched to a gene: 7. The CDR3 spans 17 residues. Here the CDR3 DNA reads TGCGCCAGCAGTCATCGAAGACAGGGGGCATGCAATCAGCCCCAGCATTTT. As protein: CASSHRRQGACNQPQHF.

Here the CDR3 reads CASTLGVLTGSYGYTF. The CDR3 nucleotides are TGTGCCAGCACCCTAGGGGTCCTCACAGGGAGCTATGGCTACACCTTC. V usage is TRBV28 and J usage is TRBJ1-2, with D perhaps TRBD1 (6 bases). CDR3 length: 16 residues. Trimming shortened V by 7 bases and J by 4 bases, and 22 bases separated the two germline ends. Germline V gene data show CDR1 as MDHEN and CDR2 as SYDVKM.

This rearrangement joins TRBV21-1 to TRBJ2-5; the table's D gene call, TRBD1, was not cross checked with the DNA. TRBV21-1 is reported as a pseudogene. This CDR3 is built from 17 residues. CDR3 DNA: TGTGCCAGCAGCAGTAAGGTGAGGACAGGGGGCAGGGAGACCCAGTACTTC. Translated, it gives CASSSKVRTGGRETQYF.

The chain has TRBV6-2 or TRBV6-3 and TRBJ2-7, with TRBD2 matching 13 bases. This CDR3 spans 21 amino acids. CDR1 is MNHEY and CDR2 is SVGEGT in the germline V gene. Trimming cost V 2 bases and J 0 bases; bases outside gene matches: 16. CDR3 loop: CASSYGGLAGEYGTSSYEQYF. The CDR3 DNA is TGTGCCAGCAGTTACGGAGGACTAGCGGGGGAGTACGGCACAAGCTCCTACGAGCAGTACTTC.

The CDR3 nucleotides read TGTGCCAGCAGGACTAACCCGGGACTACCCCTCCACTTT. The encoded protein is CASRTNPGLPLHF. V and J are TRBV2 and TRBJ1-6; tentative D call: TRBD1 (5 bases). CDR1 and CDR2 from the germline V gene are SNHLY and FYNNEI. There are 13 residues in the CDR3. V dropped 6 bases and J dropped 12 bases, with 15 bases sitting between them.

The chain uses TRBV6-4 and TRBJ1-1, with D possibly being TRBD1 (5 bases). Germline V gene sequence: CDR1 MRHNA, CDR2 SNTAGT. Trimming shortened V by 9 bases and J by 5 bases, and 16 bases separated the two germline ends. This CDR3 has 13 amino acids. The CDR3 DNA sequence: TGTGCCAGTTCCAGGGACTTCCGAACTGAAGCTTTCTTT. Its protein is CASSRDFRTEAFF.

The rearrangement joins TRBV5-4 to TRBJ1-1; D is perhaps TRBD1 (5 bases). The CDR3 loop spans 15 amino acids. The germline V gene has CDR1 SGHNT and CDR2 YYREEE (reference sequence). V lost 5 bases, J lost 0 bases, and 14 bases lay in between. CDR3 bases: TGTGCCAGCAGAGCAGGGAGGGAGGTGAACACTGAAGCTTTCTTT. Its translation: CASRAGREVNTEAFF.

The chain's CDR3 is CASSPREGGLFDEQFF. The CDR3 region has the DNA TGTGCCAGCAGCCCTAGAGAGGGAGGTTTATTCGATGAGCAGTTCTTC. The rearrangement links TRBV7-2 to TRBJ2-1; possibly TRBD2 for D (6 bases). The CDR3 runs to 16 residues. V lost 5 bases, J lost 8 bases, and 22 bases lay in between. Germline CDR1 and CDR2: SGHTA and FQGNSA.

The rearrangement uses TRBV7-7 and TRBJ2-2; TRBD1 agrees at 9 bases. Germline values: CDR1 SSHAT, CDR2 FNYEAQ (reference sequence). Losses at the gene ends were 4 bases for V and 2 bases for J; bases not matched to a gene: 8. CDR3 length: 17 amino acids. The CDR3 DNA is TGTGCCAGCAGCTCAGCCACAGGGGGCGGTAACACCGGGGAGCTGTTTTTT. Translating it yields CASSSATGGGNTGELFF. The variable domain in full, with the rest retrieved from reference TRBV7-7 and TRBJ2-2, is GAGVSQSPRYKVTKRGQDVTLRCDPISSHATLYWYQQALGQGPEFLTYFNYEAQPDKSGLPSDRFSAERPEGSISTLTIQRTEQRDSAMYRCASSSATGGGNTGELFFGEGSRLTVL.

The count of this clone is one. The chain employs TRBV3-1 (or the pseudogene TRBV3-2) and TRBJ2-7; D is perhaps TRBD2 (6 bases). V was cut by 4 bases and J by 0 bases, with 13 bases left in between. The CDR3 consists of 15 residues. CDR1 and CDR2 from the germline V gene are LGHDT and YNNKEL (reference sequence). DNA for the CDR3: TGTGCCAGCAGCCGGGGCGGGGCCCCCTCCTACGAGCAGTACTTC. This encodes CASSRGGAPSYEQYF.

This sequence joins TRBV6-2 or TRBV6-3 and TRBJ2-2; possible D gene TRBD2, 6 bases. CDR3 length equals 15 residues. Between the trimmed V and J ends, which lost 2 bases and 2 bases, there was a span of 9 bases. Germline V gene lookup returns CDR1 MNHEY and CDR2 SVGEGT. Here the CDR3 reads CASSYAGPNTGELFF. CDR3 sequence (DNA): TGTGCCAGCAGTTACGCGGGACCAAACACCGGGGAGCTGTTTTTT.

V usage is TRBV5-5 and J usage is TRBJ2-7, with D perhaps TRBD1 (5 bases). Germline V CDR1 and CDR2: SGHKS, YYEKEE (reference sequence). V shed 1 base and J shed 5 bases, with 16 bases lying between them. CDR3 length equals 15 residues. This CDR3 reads CASSLIPPGSNEQYF. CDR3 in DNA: TGTGCCAGCAGCTTGATTCCCCCAGGGTCAAACGAGCAGTACTTC.

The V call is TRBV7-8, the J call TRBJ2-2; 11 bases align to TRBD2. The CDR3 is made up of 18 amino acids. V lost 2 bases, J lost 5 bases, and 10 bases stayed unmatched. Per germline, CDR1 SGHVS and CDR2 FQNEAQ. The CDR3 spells CASSLLAGGRRRTGELFF. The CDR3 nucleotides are TGTGCCAGCAGCTTATTAGCGGGAGGGCGGAGACGTACCGGGGAGCTGTTTTTT.

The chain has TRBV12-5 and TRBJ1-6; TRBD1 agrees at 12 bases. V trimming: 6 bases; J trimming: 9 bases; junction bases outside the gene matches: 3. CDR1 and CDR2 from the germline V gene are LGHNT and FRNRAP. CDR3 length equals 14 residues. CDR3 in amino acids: CASGSGQGASPLHF. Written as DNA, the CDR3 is TGTGCTAGTGGATCGGGACAGGGGGCTTCACCCCTCCACTTT.